This T cell receptor beta chain was found in a study of blood T cell repertoires in COVID-19. As for the study in general: The origin of the acute and convalescent COVID-19 samples was the United States, Italy and Spain. PBMCs, B-cell-depleted T cells, or T cells provided the cDNA or gDNA that made up the material.

In its sample, this clone was seen a few times. Original data processing: How many nucleated cells were present was estimated from reference gene primer amplification. Data came from immunoSEQ multiplex PCR; TCRdb stores just in-frame clones and leaves some out. That table supplies the V and J calls and clone size; D and trimming were determined from the DNA. The data contain 200,000 to 250,000 clones, 70% to 90% of them singletons. The ends lost 5 bases at V and 2 bases at J; junction bases unmatched: 4. CDR3 length: 16 amino acids. Germline CDR1 reads SGHVS; CDR2 reads FNYEAQ. The gene calls are TRBV7-6 and TRBJ1-6; 9 bases are a match to TRBD1. Sequenced: peripheral blood. The origin of this receptor is a man aged 18 to 29 with active or convalescent COVID-19. The CDR3 coding sequence is TGTGCCAGCAGCCGGGGACAGGGAACCTATAATTCACCCCTCCACTTT. Translated: CASSRGQGTYNSPLHF.